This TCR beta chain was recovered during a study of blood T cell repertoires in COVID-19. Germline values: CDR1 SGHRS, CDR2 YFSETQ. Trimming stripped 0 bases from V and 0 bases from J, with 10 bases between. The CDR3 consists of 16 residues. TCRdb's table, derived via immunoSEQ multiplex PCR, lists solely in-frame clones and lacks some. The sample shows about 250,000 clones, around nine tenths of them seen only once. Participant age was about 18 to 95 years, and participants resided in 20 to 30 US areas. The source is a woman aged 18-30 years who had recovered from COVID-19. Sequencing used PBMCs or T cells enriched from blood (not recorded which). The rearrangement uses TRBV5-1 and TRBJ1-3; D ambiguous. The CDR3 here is CASSLVQASSGNTIYF. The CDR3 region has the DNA TGCGCCAGCAGCTTGGTGCAGGCCAGCTCTGGAAACACCATATATTTT.